The subject of this entry is one T cell receptor (beta chain). Its specificity is not known. This CDR3 is missing its conserved last phenylalanine or tryptophan, likely due to a read error. This sample was taken from a study of pediatric ulcerative colitis. Study-wide results and caveats: Rectal pinch biopsies may have included blood-derived T cells, especially in patients with overt colitis.

During colonoscopy, one to two rectal pinch biopsies were collected. Using immunoSEQ multiplex PCR, the repertoire was profiled, and TCRdb retains in-frame clones only, with some absent. The table shows around 40,000 clones, with roughly 70% occurring only once. Sequenced: gut tissue. The receptor comes from a boy between 10 and 17 years old with severe ulcerative colitis.

Here the CDR3 reads CASSDGGLDNSPLHL. CDR3 DNA: TGTGCCAGCAGTGACGGAGGGTTGGATAATTCACCCCTCCACCTT. This sequence joins TRBV6-1 and TRBJ1-6, with D uncertain. V was trimmed by 3 bases and J by 5 bases, leaving 11 bases between them. The CDR3 runs to 15 residues. Germline V gene lookup returns CDR1 MNHNS and CDR2 SASEGT.